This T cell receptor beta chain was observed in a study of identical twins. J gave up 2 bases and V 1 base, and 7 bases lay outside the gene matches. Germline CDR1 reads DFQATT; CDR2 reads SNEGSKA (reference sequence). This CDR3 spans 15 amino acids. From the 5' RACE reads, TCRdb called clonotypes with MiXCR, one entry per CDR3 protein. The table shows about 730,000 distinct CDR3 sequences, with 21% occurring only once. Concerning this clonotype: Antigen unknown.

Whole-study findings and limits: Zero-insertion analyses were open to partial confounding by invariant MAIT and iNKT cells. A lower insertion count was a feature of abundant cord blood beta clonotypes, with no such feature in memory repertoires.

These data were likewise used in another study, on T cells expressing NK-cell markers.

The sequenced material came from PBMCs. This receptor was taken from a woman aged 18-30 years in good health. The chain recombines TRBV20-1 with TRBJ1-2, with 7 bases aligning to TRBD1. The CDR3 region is CSARVGDSVNYGYTF. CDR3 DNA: TGCAGTGCTAGAGTAGGGGACAGTGTGAACTATGGCTACACCTTC.